This T cell receptor (beta chain) is drawn from a study of CD8 T cells in Susac syndrome. Study results and caveats: The study's TCR sequencing and HLA analysis covered a relatively small number of individuals, and the study acknowledged this.

Random hexamers were used to reverse transcribe the RNA input (0.5 to 1 ug). TCRdb passed the immunoSEQ multiplex PCR reads through MiXCR, listing each CDR3 protein once. The data hold about 60,000 distinct CDR3 sequences, with around 96% observed a single time. Sequencing of TCR beta was performed on blood CD8+ and CD4+ T cells. Comments on this clonotype: Its antigen is undetermined.

Losses at the gene ends were 8 bases for V and 7 bases for J; bases not matched to a gene: 9. The CDR3 covers 14 residues. From germline, CDR1 is SQVTM and CDR2 ANQGSEA. The source is a human donor with multiple sclerosis. The V call is TRBV29-1, the J call TRBJ2-1; TRBD1 aligns across 12 bases. Sequenced: CD8+ T cells from PBMCs. The CDR3 nucleotides read TGCAGCCGGACCGGGACAGGGGGCGGAAATGAGCAGTTCTTC. Its protein product is CSRTGTGGGNEQFF.